Listed below are T cell receptor beta chains from one sample, sequenced in a study of blood T cell repertoires in COVID-19. Clones were sequenced by immunoSEQ multiplex PCR, and TCRdb holds only the in-frame ones, with some missing. The sample has 150,000 to 200,000 clones, 82% seen once. The sequencing sample was made of PBMCs or T cells enriched from blood (not recorded which). The receptors shown here come from a man aged 50 to 59 who had recovered from COVID-19. CDR3s include the opening cysteine and the closing phenylalanine or tryptophan. D genes are given only for firm matches. Size tells how often a clone was seen (once, few, many) or the class of an expanded clone, and some rows leave it out.

CDR3: CASSSRSYEQYF; DNA: TGTGCCAGCAGCTCAAGGAGCTACGAGCAGTACTTC; J: TRBJ2-7; size: -; D: -; V: TRBV7-9
CDR3: CSARGPETQYF; DNA: TGCAGTGCTAGAGGGCCCGAGACCCAGTACTTC; J: TRBJ2-5; size: -; D: -; V: TRBV20-1
CDR3: CASTKTSGVPYEQYF; DNA: TGTGCCAGCACTAAGACTAGCGGGGTCCCCTACGAGCAGTACTTC; J: TRBJ2-7; size: once; D: TRBD2; V: TRBV6-5
CDR3: CASSLDSGPGRDTQYF; DNA: TGTGCCAGCAGCTTAGATAGCGGCCCGGGGAGAGATACGCAGTATTTT; J: TRBJ2-3; size: -; D: -; V: TRBV7-6
CDR3: CASSIGTGNGGYTF; DNA: TGTGCCAGTAGTATAGGGACAGGGAACGGCGGCTACACCTTC; J: TRBJ1-2; size: once; D: TRBD1; V: TRBV19
CDR3: CASSWTGTSQDEQYF; DNA: TGTGCCAGCAGCTGGACCGGGACATCGCAGGACGAGCAGTACTTC; J: TRBJ2-7; size: few; D: -; V: TRBV5-4
CDR3: CSVPRRLIEQYF; DNA: TGCAGCGTCCCCCGGCGGTTGATCGAGCAGTACTTC; J: TRBJ2-7; size: -; D: -; V: TRBV29-1
CDR3: CASSYSPGNYEQYF; DNA: TGTGCCAGCAGTTACTCCCCGGGAAACTACGAGCAGTACTTC; J: TRBJ2-7; size: -; D: -; V: TRBV6-6
CDR3: CASSQISDRDGEKLFF; DNA: TGTGCCAGCAGCCAAATTTCGGACAGGGATGGTGAAAAACTGTTTTTT; J: TRBJ1-4; size: -; D: TRBD1; V: TRBV3-1/TRBV3-2
CDR3: CASSLAGQVQETQYF; DNA: TGCGCCAGCAGCTTGGCCGGACAGGTCCAAGAGACCCAGTACTTC; J: TRBJ2-5; size: -; D: TRBD1; V: TRBV5-1
CDR3: CASSPQGMNTEAFF; DNA: TGTGCCAGCAGCCCGCAGGGCATGAACACTGAAGCTTTCTTT; J: TRBJ1-1; size: -; D: -; V: TRBV3-1/TRBV3-2
CDR3: CASSQVTGQSPLHF; DNA: TGTGCCAGCAGCCAAGTAACAGGGCAATCACCCCTCCACTTT; J: TRBJ1-6; size: -; D: -; V: TRBV14
CDR3: CASRDRGTQPQHF; DNA: TGTGCCAGCAGAGACAGGGGCACTCAGCCCCAGCATTTT; J: TRBJ1-5; size: -; D: TRBD1; V: TRBV2
CDR3: CSAQAGGAGNTIYF; DNA: TGCAGCGCACAAGCAGGGGGCGCTGGAAACACCATATATTTT; J: TRBJ1-3; size: -; D: TRBD1; V: TRBV29-1
CDR3: CASSIVGSGGNNEQFF; DNA: TGTGCCAGTAGTATTGTGGGTAGCGGAGGAAACAATGAGCAGTTCTTC; J: TRBJ2-1; size: -; D: -; V: TRBV19
CDR3: CAWRPRGVAGSYEQYF; DNA: TGTGCCTGGAGGCCCCGGGGGGTAGCGGGGTCCTACGAGCAGTACTTC; J: TRBJ2-7; size: -; D: TRBD2; V: TRBV30
CDR3: CASSYSPGQSYNEQFF; DNA: TGTGCCAGCAGTTACTCTCCGGGACAGTCCTACAATGAGCAGTTCTTC; J: TRBJ2-1; size: many; D: TRBD1; V: TRBV6-5
CDR3: CASSSGQVYGYTF; DNA: TGTGCCAGCAGCAGTGGACAGGTCTATGGCTACACCTTC; J: TRBJ1-2; size: -; D: TRBD1; V: TRBV28
CDR3: CASSETGLAAYRQFF; DNA: TGCGCCAGCAGTGAGACGGGACTAGCGGCGTATAGGCAGTTCTTC; J: TRBJ2-1; size: -; D: TRBD2; V: TRBV10-1
CDR3: CASSSGSTYEQYF; DNA: TGTGCCAGCAGTTCCGGGTCCACCTACGAGCAGTACTTC; J: TRBJ2-7; size: -; D: -; V: TRBV6-5
CDR3: CASSPGQPGQPAQYF; DNA: TGTGCCAGCAGCCCCGGACAGCCAGGACAGCCCGCGCAGTATTTT; J: TRBJ2-3; size: -; D: -; V: TRBV11-2
CDR3: CASSIDLRVAGENTGELFF; DNA: TGTGCCAGTAGTATAGATCTAAGGGTAGCGGGAGAAAACACCGGGGAGCTGTTTTTT; J: TRBJ2-2; size: -; D: TRBD2; V: TRBV19
CDR3: CASSPIEGGVIEQFF; DNA: TGCGCCAGCAGCCCGATTGAAGGGGGCGTGATTGAGCAGTTCTTC; J: TRBJ2-1; size: -; D: TRBD1; V: TRBV5-1
CDR3: CASSPRGEEAFF; DNA: TGTGCCAGCTCACCACGGGGGGAGGAAGCTTTCTTT; J: TRBJ1-1; size: -; D: -; V: TRBV18
CDR3: CASSPGAAGQGVHEQYF; DNA: TGTGCCAGCTCACCAGGGGCCGCAGGACAGGGAGTCCACGAGCAGTACTTC; J: TRBJ2-7; size: -; D: TRBD1; V: TRBV18
CDR3: CASTRDRGLNQPQHF; DNA: TGTGCCAGCACACGGGACAGGGGGCTTAATCAGCCCCAGCATTTT; J: TRBJ1-5; size: medium-sized; D: TRBD1; V: TRBV28
CDR3: CASSGDRSTDTQYF; DNA: TGTGCCAGCAGCGGGGACAGGAGCACAGATACGCAGTATTTT; J: TRBJ2-3; size: few; D: TRBD1; V: TRBV2
CDR3: CATSRETVTEQFF; DNA: TGTGCCACCAGCAGGGAGACTGTTACTGAGCAGTTCTTC; J: TRBJ2-1; size: -; D: -; V: TRBV15
CDR3: CASSVDRGNYGYTF; DNA: TGTGCCAGCAGCGTAGACAGGGGCAACTATGGCTACACCTTC; J: TRBJ1-2; size: -; D: TRBD1; V: TRBV5-6
CDR3: CASSRGLAGRETQYF; DNA: TGTGCCAGCAGTCGGGGACTAGCGGGTCGAGAGACCCAGTACTTC; J: TRBJ2-5; size: -; D: TRBD2; V: TRBV7-3
CDR3: CASSLGQGDNQPQHF; DNA: TGTGCCAGCAGCTTAGGACAGGGCGACAATCAGCCCCAGCATTTT; J: TRBJ1-5; size: -; D: TRBD1; V: TRBV7-8
CDR3: CASSRGQGALNTEAFF; DNA: TGTGCCAGCAGCCGCGGACAGGGGGCTTTAAACACTGAAGCTTTCTTT; J: TRBJ1-1; size: -; D: TRBD1; V: TRBV3-1/TRBV3-2
CDR3: CASSFTGQGIYEQYF; DNA: TGTGCCAGCAGTTTTACGGGACAGGGAATCTACGAGCAGTACTTC; J: TRBJ2-7; size: -; D: TRBD1; V: TRBV28
CDR3: CASSVRGPRNQPQHF; DNA: TGTGCCAGCAGTGTCAGGGGGCCTCGCAATCAGCCCCAGCATTTT; J: TRBJ1-5; size: -; D: TRBD1; V: TRBV6-4
CDR3: CASSLNVAGGTQYF; DNA: TGTGCCAGCAGCCTTAACGTAGCGGGGGGTACGCAGTATTTT; J: TRBJ2-3; size: -; D: TRBD2; V: TRBV7-3
CDR3: CASSESGQGAYEQYF; DNA: TGCGCCAGCAGTGAGTCAGGACAGGGGGCTTACGAGCAGTACTTC; J: TRBJ2-7; size: -; D: TRBD1; V: TRBV10-1
CDR3: CASRAGQTYNEQFF; DNA: TGTGCCAGCAGAGCGGGACAAACCTACAATGAGCAGTTCTTC; J: TRBJ2-1; size: -; D: -; V: TRBV2
CDR3: CASRGPGQGNYGYTF; DNA: TGTGCCAGCAGGGGACCGGGACAGGGCAACTATGGCTACACCTTC; J: TRBJ1-2; size: -; D: TRBD1; V: TRBV2
CDR3: CASSQDRGPLQKLFF; DNA: TGCGCCAGCAGCCAAGATCGCGGGCCGCTTCAAAAACTGTTTTTT; J: TRBJ1-4; size: -; D: -; V: TRBV4-1
CDR3: CASSQWTSGNNEQFF; DNA: TGTGCCAGCAGCCAGTGGACTAGCGGGAACAATGAGCAGTTCTTC; J: TRBJ2-1; size: -; D: TRBD2; V: TRBV3-1/TRBV3-2
CDR3: CASSLTTSGVHPDTQYF; DNA: TGTGCCAGCAGCTTAACAACTAGCGGGGTACACCCAGATACGCAGTATTTT; J: TRBJ2-3; size: once; D: TRBD2; V: TRBV7-3
CDR3: CASSSGMGLAGLHTDTQYF; DNA: TGCGCCAGCAGCTCTGGCATGGGACTAGCGGGACTTCACACAGATACGCAGTATTTT; J: TRBJ2-3; size: once; D: TRBD2; V: TRBV5-1
CDR3: CASSSGNGAEKLFF; DNA: TGTGCCAGCAGTTCAGGGAACGGCGCTGAAAAACTGTTTTTT; J: TRBJ1-4; size: -; D: -; V: TRBV28